The subject of this entry is one T cell receptor beta chain. Its matching antigen is unknown. This specimen comes from a study of T cell responses to AZD1222 COVID-19 vaccine. The overall study: Timing groups of about 4 and about 12 weeks for second doses were pooled. Study-wide findings and caveats: Just six people given AZD1222 tested seropositive at baseline.

This CDR3 region has 15 residues. After removal of 5 bases from V and 5 bases from J, the junction contained 8 bases not matched to a gene. CDR1 MNHEY and CDR2 SMNVEV come from the germline V gene (reference sequence). Using immunoSEQ multiplex PCR, the repertoire was profiled, and TCRdb retains in-frame clones only, with some absent. This sample carries over 150,000 clones, around 90% of them seen once, and the ten largest clones take roughly 2.5%. The input for sequencing was peripheral blood, taken on day 0 of AZD1222 vaccination. The chain joins TRBV27 to TRBJ2-1; 8 bases are shared with TRBD1. This receptor was identified in an adult in good health. The CDR3 is CASSHGAGGNNEQFF. In nucleotides, the CDR3 is TGTGCCAGCAGTCATGGGGCAGGGGGCAACAATGAGCAGTTCTTC.